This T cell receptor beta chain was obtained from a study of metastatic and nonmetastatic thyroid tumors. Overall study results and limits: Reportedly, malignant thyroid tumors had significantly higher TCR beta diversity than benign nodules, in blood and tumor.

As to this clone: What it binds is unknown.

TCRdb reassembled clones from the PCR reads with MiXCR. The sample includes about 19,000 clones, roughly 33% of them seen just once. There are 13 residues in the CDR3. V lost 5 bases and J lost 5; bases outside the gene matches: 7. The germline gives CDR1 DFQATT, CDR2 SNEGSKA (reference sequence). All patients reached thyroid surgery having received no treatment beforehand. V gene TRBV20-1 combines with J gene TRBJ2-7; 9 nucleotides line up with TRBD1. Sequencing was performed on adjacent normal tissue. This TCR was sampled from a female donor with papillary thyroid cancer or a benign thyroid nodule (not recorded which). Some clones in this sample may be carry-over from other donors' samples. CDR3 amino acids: CSASTGTGNEQYF. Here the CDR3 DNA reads TGCAGTGCTTCGACCGGGACAGGGAACGAGCAGTACTTC.